Listed here are 28 T cell receptor beta chains from one sample, sequenced in a study of B cell selection in AIRE deficiency. Repertoires were generated with immunoSEQ multiplex PCR, while TCRdb's copy carries only in-frame clones and drops some. The sample gives around 23,000 clones, about 95% of which show up once; around 0.26% is in the top ten. Conventional CD4 T cells were sorted as CD4+CD127+ cells. The sequenced material came from CD4+CD127+ conventional T cells sorted from PBMCs. These TCRs come from a human donor in good health.

V and J are TRBV11-2 and TRBJ2-7; 9 bases line up with TRBD1. After removal of 1 base from V and 5 bases from J, the junction contained 6 bases not matched to a gene. CDR1 and CDR2 from the germline V gene are SGHAT and FQNNGV. This CDR3 region has 15 residues. The CDR3 region is CASSLVDRGLDEQYF. In DNA, the CDR3 is TGTGCCAGCAGCTTAGTGGACAGGGGCCTAGACGAGCAGTACTTC.

The chain has TRBV6-4 and TRBJ1-6; 8 nucleotides agree with TRBD1. CDR3 length: 16 residues. The germline CDR1 and CDR2 sequences are MRHNA and SNTAGT. The junction had 12 bases not matched to a gene; V was cut back by 5 bases and J by 9 bases. The CDR3 region is CASSYLRQGHFSPLHF. The CDR3 bases are TGTGCCAGCAGTTACCTCCGACAGGGGCATTTTTCACCCCTCCACTTT.

The CDR3 DNA reads TGTGCCAGCAGTGAAGCTTCTAGCGGGGGCGTCACAGATACGCAGTATTTT. This gives the protein CASSEASSGGVTDTQYF. The chain joins TRBV6-1 to TRBJ2-3; 10 positions match TRBD2. The CDR3 spans 17 residues. Germline V gene sequence: CDR1 MNHNS, CDR2 SASEGT. Trimming removed 0 bases from V and 2 bases from J; junction bases left unmatched: 5.

The chain recombines TRBV2 with TRBJ1-1; possible D gene TRBD1, 6 bases. Germline V gene data show CDR1 as SNHLY and CDR2 as FYNNEI. Trimming stripped 2 bases from V and 8 bases from J, with 9 bases between. The CDR3 totals 12 residues. This CDR3 is CASSERTAEAFF. CDR3 sequence (DNA): TGTGCCAGCAGTGAAAGGACAGCCGAAGCTTTCTTT.

The genes are TRBV12-5 and TRBJ1-5; 7 bases line up with TRBD1. The CDR3 sequence is 17 residues long. Germline V gene data show CDR1 as LGHNT and CDR2 as FRNRAP. With 5 bases clipped from V and 0 bases from J, the junction kept 10 bases outside the gene matches. The DNA of the CDR3 is TGTGCTAGTGGTCTAAGGACAGGCCCGTTTAGCAATCAGCCCCAGCATTTT. Translation gives CASGLRTGPFSNQPQHF. Full variable domain (rest looked up from reference TRBV12-5 and TRBJ1-5): DARVTQTPRHKVTEMGQEVTMRCQPILGHNTVFWYRQTMMQGLELLAYFRNRAPLDDSGMPKDRFSAEMPDATLATLKIQPSEPRDSAVYFCASGLRTGPFSNQPQHFGDGTRLSIL.

This clone was recorded only once. The rearrangement links TRBV27 to TRBJ2-5; 7 bases map to TRBD1. There are 15 residues in the CDR3. J was trimmed by 7 bases and V by 5 bases; bases with no gene match: 13. Looked up from germline, CDR1 is MNHEY and CDR2 is SMNVEV (reference sequence). The CDR3 DNA reads as TGTGCCAGCAGTCAAGGGGGTGAGGGGGCAGGGACCCAGTACTTC. Translated: CASSQGGEGAGTQYF.

V usage is TRBV7-7 and J usage is TRBJ2-5; a weak D match, TRBD2 (6 bases). The V and J ends lost 6 bases and 1 base respectively, with 15 bases between them. The CDR3 runs 15 residues. Germline V gene data show CDR1 as SSHAT and CDR2 as FNYEAQ (reference sequence). CDR3 region: CASSPPGEIQETQYF. The CDR3 DNA follows: TGTGCCAGCAGTCCCCCGGGGGAGATCCAAGAGACCCAGTACTTC.

This clone was seen only once. The chain links TRBV5-1 to TRBJ2-3, with TRBD2 matching 11 bases. The length of the CDR3 is 15 residues. Trimming cost V 4 bases and J 0 bases; bases outside gene matches: 1. Germline lookup yields CDR1 SGHRS and CDR2 YFSETQ. CDR3 loop: CASSLAGGSTDTQYF. The CDR3 nucleotides read TGCGCCAGCAGCCTAGCGGGGGGTAGCACAGATACGCAGTATTTT. Full variable domain (rest looked up from reference TRBV5-1 and TRBJ2-3): KAGVTQTPRYLIKTRGQQVTLSCSPISGHRSVSWYQQTPGQGLQFLFEYFSETQRNKGNFPGRFSGRQFSNSRSEMNVSTLELGDSALYLCASSLAGGSTDTQYFGPGTRLTVL.

This clone was counted once. The chain uses TRBV4-2 and TRBJ1-3; weak D call: TRBD1 (6 bases). Germline CDR1 LGHNA, CDR2 YNFKEQ. V was shortened by 6 bases and J by 0 bases, with 18 bases between the two germline ends. This CDR3 comprises 17 residues. CDR3 coding DNA: TGTGCCAGCAGTCCGACGGGGACATCGAACTCTGGAAACACCATATATTTT. Translated, it gives CASSPTGTSNSGNTIYF.

The chain combines TRBV10-1 with TRBJ2-1; possibly TRBD2 for D (5 bases). V was cut by 2 bases and J by 10 bases, with 12 bases left in between. Germline CDR1 WNHNN, CDR2 SYGVQD (reference sequence). The CDR3 covers 13 residues. In nucleotides, the CDR3 is TGCGCCAGCAGTGAGGATCGAGGGTACGAGCAGTTCTTC. This sequence encodes CASSEDRGYEQFF.

The V gene is TRBV11-2, the J gene TRBJ1-1; maybe TRBD1 (5 bases). Germline-derived CDR1 and CDR2 are SGHAT and FQNNGV. This CDR3 contains 14 residues. V gave up 3 bases and J gave up 4 bases, with 12 bases separating them. The CDR3 loop is CASSLQGASTEAFF. CDR3 sequence (DNA): TGTGCCAGCAGCTTGCAGGGAGCCTCCACTGAAGCTTTCTTT.

The V call is TRBV7-9, the J call TRBJ1-4, with unresolved D. Looked up from germline, CDR1 is SEHNR and CDR2 is FQNEAQ (reference sequence). There are 14 residues in the CDR3. Trimming left V 0 bases short and J 7 bases short, with 9 bases between. The CDR3 region has the DNA TGTGCCAGCAGCTTAGCCGGGTTAAGTGAAAAACTGTTTTTT. This sequence encodes CASSLAGLSEKLFF.

The rearrangement joins TRBV2 to TRBJ1-6; 7 bases are shared with TRBD1. V shed 4 bases, J shed 7 bases, and the junction held 7 bases outside the gene matches. The CDR3 has 15 residues. Germline CDR1 SNHLY, CDR2 FYNNEI. In nucleotides, the CDR3 is TGTGCCAGCAGTGCTTTAGTAGGGGGCAATTCACCCCTCCACTTT. Its protein product is CASSALVGGNSPLHF.

The chain couples TRBV27 to TRBJ2-7, with a weak D call TRBD2 (5 bases). Trimming left V 10 bases short and J 5 bases short, with 18 bases between. This CDR3 is 13 amino acids long. Germline V lookup: CDR1 MNHEY, CDR2 SMNVEV (reference sequence). CDR3 DNA sequence: TGTGCCACTCGAGCCGGGGTGTTGGACGAGCAGTACTTC. It yields the protein CATRAGVLDEQYF.

The chain has TRBV5-1 and TRBJ1-1, with a possible D match to TRBD1 (5 bases). CDR1 SGHRS and CDR2 YFSETQ come from the germline V gene. Trimming pared 4 bases from V and 5 bases from J, leaving 18 bases between. The CDR3 consists of 15 residues. Here the CDR3 DNA reads TGCGCCAGCAGCACGGGTTCAGGGCCGGGAACTGAAGCTTTCTTT. Residues: CASSTGSGPGTEAFF.

The chain combines TRBV6-6 with TRBJ2-2; maybe TRBD2 (5 bases). Trimming took off 6 bases at V and 6 bases at J, with 11 bases between the two ends. Germline assignment: CDR1 MNHNY and CDR2 SVGAGI (reference sequence). This CDR3 region has 13 residues. CDR3 sequence: CASSPGLSGELFF. The CDR3 DNA reads as TGTGCCAGCAGCCCCGGACTGTCCGGGGAGCTGTTTTTT.

The chain recombines TRBV5-1 with TRBJ2-1; TRBD2 aligns across 9 bases. The CDR3 contains 18 residues. The V gene end was trimmed by 1 base and the J gene end by 9 bases; junction bases not matched to a gene: 17. Germline CDR1 is SGHRS and CDR2 is YFSETQ. The CDR3 spells CASSLSPVGIAGDGEQFF. CDR3 DNA: TGCGCCAGCAGCTTGAGTCCTGTCGGAATAGCGGGGGACGGTGAGCAGTTCTTC.

The J gene is TRBJ1-3, the V gene TRBV2; D is ambiguous. CDR1 is SNHLY and CDR2 is FYNNEI in the germline V gene. The CDR3 sequence is 14 residues long. The V end was cut by 8 bases, the J end by 0 bases, with 11 bases between. The CDR3 protein is CASERPSSGNTIYF. The DNA for the CDR3 is TGTGCCAGCGAACGGCCGAGCTCTGGAAACACCATATATTTT.

The chain recombines TRBV9 with TRBJ2-3; D is possibly TRBD2 (6 bases). The V end lost 0 bases, the J end lost 0 bases, and 11 bases lay between the germline ends. The CDR3 covers 16 residues. The germline gives CDR1 SGDLS, CDR2 YYNGEE. CDR3 protein: CASSVEGSGSTDTQYF. CDR3 in DNA: TGTGCCAGCAGCGTAGAAGGCAGCGGGAGCACAGATACGCAGTATTTT.

The genes are TRBV5-4 and TRBJ2-7, with unresolved D. This CDR3 is 11 amino acids long. Germline V gene lookup returns CDR1 SGHNT and CDR2 YYREEE (reference sequence). Trimming took 2 bases from V and 4 from J, leaving 4 bases between them. The CDR3 sequence: CASSLGYEQYF. The CDR3 DNA follows: TGTGCCAGCAGCTTAGGGTACGAGCAGTACTTC.

The chain carries TRBV6-1 and TRBJ2-1, with D unclear. This CDR3 comprises 12 residues. Between the trimmed V and J ends, which lost 0 bases and 4 bases, there was a span of 1 base. In germline, CDR1 is MNHNS, CDR2 SASEGT. The CDR3 DNA is TGTGCCAGCAGTGAAGCGTACAATGAGCAGTTCTTC. Its protein product is CASSEAYNEQFF.

The chain has TRBV18 and TRBJ2-7; tentative D call: TRBD1 (5 bases). V lost 5 bases and J 4 bases, leaving 6 bases between the germline ends. The CDR3 sequence is 11 residues long. In germline, CDR1 is KGHSH, CDR2 LQKENI. Written as DNA, the CDR3 is TGTGCCAGCTCAAAGGGGTACGAGCAGTACTTC. Encoded protein: CASSKGYEQYF.

V gene TRBV23-1 combines with J gene TRBJ1-1; D not resolved. TRBV23-1 is annotated as an ORF whose role is uncertain. Trimming cost V 6 bases and J 8 bases, with 16 bases left between them. The length of the CDR3 is 13 residues. CDR3 in DNA: TGCGCCAGCAGGCCCCTCGTTGGAGGGGAAGCTTTCTTT. Protein product: CASRPLVGGEAFF.

DNA for the CDR3: TGTGCCAGTAAGAATCCAGGGGGCGCCGGTGAAAAACTGTTTTTT. Its translation is CASKNPGGAGEKLFF. This sequence joins TRBV19 and TRBJ1-4; 8 bases align to TRBD1. The CDR3 extends over 15 amino acids. Unmatched junction bases numbered 11, after V lost 7 bases and J lost 7 bases. Germline V gene sequence: CDR1 LNHDA, CDR2 SQIVND (reference sequence). Filled out from reference TRBV19 and TRBJ1-4, the complete variable domain reads DGGITQSPKYLFRKEGQNVTLSCEQNLNHDAMYWYRQDPGQGLRLIYYSQIVNDFQKGDIAEGYSVSREKKESFPLTVTSAQKNPTAFYLCASKNPGGAGEKLFFGSGTQLSVL.

The chain combines TRBV7-9 with TRBJ1-1; D is perhaps TRBD1 (6 bases). The V end lost 4 bases, the J end lost 0 bases, and 18 bases lay between the germline ends. This CDR3 contains 17 residues. In germline, CDR1 is SEHNR, CDR2 FQNEAQ (reference sequence). CDR3 DNA sequence: TGTGCCAGCAGCTCCCTCGGGATAGGGGGAATGAACACTGAAGCTTTCTTT. Translation gives CASSSLGIGGMNTEAFF.

This rearrangement joins TRBV11-2 to TRBJ1-6, with D possibly TRBD1 on 5 matching bases. The CDR3 length is 15 residues. V was trimmed by 5 bases and J by 7 bases, leaving 15 bases between them. Germline values: CDR1 SGHAT, CDR2 FQNNGV. CDR3 sequence: CASSPIRAGNSPLHF. The CDR3 bases are TGTGCCAGCAGCCCCATCAGGGCGGGGAATTCACCCCTCCACTTT. Complete variable domain (other parts from reference TRBV11-2 and TRBJ1-6): EAGVAQSPRYKIIEKRQSVAFWCNPISGHATLYWYQQILGQGPKLLIQFQNNGVVDDSQLPKDRFSAERLKGVDSTLKIQPAKLEDSAVYLCASSPIRAGNSPLHFGNGTRLTVT.

The V gene is TRBV27, the J gene TRBJ1-4; 7 bases are a match to TRBD1. Germline-derived CDR1 and CDR2 are MNHEY and SMNVEV (reference sequence). The CDR3 is 14 amino acids. The V gene end was trimmed by 2 bases and the J gene end by 7 bases; junction bases not matched to a gene: 4. In DNA, the CDR3 is TGTGCCAGCAGTTTAGAGGGGGCGAGTGAAAAACTGTTTTTT. This sequence encodes CASSLEGASEKLFF.

This clone was counted once. The chain links TRBV7-2 to TRBJ2-1; D tentatively reads TRBD1 or TRBD2 (5 bases each). Trimming pared 5 bases from V and 10 bases from J, leaving 21 bases between. From germline, CDR1 is SGHTA and CDR2 FQGNSA. The CDR3 sequence is 15 residues long. The CDR3 loop reads CASSPRVATWGEQFF. CDR3 nucleotides: TGTGCCAGCAGCCCTAGGGTGGCGACGTGGGGGGAGCAGTTCTTC.